This TCR beta chain was profiled in a study of T cells in Graves' hyperthyroidism and ophthalmopathy. The overall study: Peripheral blood specimens were obtained at initial diagnosis, prior to any treatment.

This clonotype appeared many times. Its specificity is not known. Study-wide results and caveats: Stable hyperthyroidism was told apart from ophthalmopathy by a model built on 13 V-J features.

It was RNA transcripts that yielded the amplified TCR beta CDR3 regions. When the TCR CDR3 underwent first-round RT-PCR, the HTBI primer set was used. TCRdb ran MiXCR on the multiplex PCR reads and lists one entry per CDR3 protein. Of about 550,000 distinct CDR3 sequences in the sample, 20% are singletons; the top ten hold less than 30%. Deletions cut 5 bases from V and 0 bases from J, with 16 bases between. The CDR3 is 16 residues long. Per the germline V gene, CDR1 is SGHVS and CDR2 is FNYEAQ. The sample was blood. The clonotype was recovered from a man younger than 30 with Graves' hyperthyroidism. The chain couples TRBV7-6 to TRBJ1-1; a weak D match, TRBD1 (5 bases). Here the CDR3 DNA reads TGTGCCAGCAGCCCCCATAGGGGACGGTTGAACACTGAAGCTTTCTTT. The encoded protein is CASSPHRGRLNTEAFF.